This T cell receptor beta chain is drawn from a study of cytomegalovirus exposure and HLA in healthy donors. General observations from the study: Immune exposure data for these donors was limited to CMV serostatus.

CDR1 is MDHEN, CDR2 SYDVKM, per germline. V lost 2 bases, J lost 3 bases, and 4 bases lay in between. This CDR3 has 12 amino acids. Amplification used 60 Vbeta primers and 13 Jbeta primers. Profiling relied on immunoSEQ multiplex PCR, and the TCRdb table lists in-frame clones only, not all of them. Seen here are some 150,000 clones, approximately 80% observed once, and the top ten hold 4.5% to 6%. This clone has only a few counts. No antigen is known for it. This clonotype was sampled from a man aged 25-45 years in good health and CMV-seropositive. This chain links TRBV28 with TRBJ1-1; unclear D gene. Sample: PBMCs. The CDR3 region is CASSLAYTEAFF. The CDR3 coding sequence is TGTGCCAGCAGTTTAGCGTACACTGAAGCTTTCTTT.